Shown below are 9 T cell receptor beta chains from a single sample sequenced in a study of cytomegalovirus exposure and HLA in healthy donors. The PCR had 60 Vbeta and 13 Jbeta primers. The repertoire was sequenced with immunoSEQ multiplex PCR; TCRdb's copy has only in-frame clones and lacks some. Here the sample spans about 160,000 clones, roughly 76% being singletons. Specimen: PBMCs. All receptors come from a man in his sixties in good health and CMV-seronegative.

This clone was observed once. The CDR3: CASSLVLAGANEQFF. The CDR3 bases are TGTGCCAGCAGCTTAGTCCTAGCGGGGGCCAATGAGCAGTTCTTC. The gene calls are TRBV7-9 and TRBJ2-1; 10 bases map to TRBD2. CDR1 SEHNR and CDR2 FQNEAQ come from the germline V gene (reference sequence). The ends lost 1 base at V and 6 bases at J; junction bases unmatched: 3. The CDR3 contains 15 residues.

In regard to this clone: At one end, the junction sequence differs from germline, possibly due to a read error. This chain's CDR3 is CASSLGGTSGRAGERYF. The DNA of the CDR3 is TGCGCCAGCAGCTTGGGGGGAACTAGCGGGAGGGCCGGGGAGCGGTACTTC. The chain uses TRBV5-1 and TRBJ2-7; 13 positions match TRBD2. This CDR3 contains 17 residues. Germline V gives CDR1 SGHRS, CDR2 YFSETQ.

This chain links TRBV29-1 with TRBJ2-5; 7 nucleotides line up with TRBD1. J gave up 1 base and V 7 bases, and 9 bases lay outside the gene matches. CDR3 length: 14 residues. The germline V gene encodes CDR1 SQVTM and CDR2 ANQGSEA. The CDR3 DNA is TGCAGCGGTGTGAACAGGGGTCGCCAAGAGACCCAGTACTTC. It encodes CSGVNRGRQETQYF.

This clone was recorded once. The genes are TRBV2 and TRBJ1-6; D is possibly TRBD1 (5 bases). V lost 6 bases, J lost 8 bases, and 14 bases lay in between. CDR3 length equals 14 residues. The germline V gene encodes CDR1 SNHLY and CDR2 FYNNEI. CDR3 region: CASSVGLGDSPLHF. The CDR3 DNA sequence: TGTGCCAGCAGCGTGGGACTGGGGGATTCACCCCTCCACTTT. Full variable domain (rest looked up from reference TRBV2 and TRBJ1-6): EPEVTQTPSHQVTQMGQEVILRCVPISNHLYFYWYRQILGQKVEFLVSFYNNEISEKSEIFDDQFSVERPDGSNFTLKIRSTKLEDSAMYFCASSVGLGDSPLHFGNGTRLTVT.

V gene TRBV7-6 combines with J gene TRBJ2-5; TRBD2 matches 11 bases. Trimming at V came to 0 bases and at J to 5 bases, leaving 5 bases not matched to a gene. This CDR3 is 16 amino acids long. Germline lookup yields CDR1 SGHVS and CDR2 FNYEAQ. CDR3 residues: CASSLASGRAGETQYF. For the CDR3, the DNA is TGTGCCAGCAGCTTAGCTAGCGGGAGGGCCGGCGAGACCCAGTACTTC.

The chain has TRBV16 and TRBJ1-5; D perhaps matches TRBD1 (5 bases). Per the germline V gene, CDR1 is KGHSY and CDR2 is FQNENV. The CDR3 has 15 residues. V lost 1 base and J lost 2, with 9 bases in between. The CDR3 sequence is CASSQYGGGNQPQHF. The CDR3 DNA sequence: TGTGCCAGCAGCCAATACGGGGGGGGCAATCAGCCCCAGCATTTT.

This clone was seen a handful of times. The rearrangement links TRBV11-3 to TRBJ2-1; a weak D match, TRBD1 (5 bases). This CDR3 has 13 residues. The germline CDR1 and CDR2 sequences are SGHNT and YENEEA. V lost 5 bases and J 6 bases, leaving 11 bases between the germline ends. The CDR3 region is CASSPRQFNEQFF. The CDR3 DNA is TGTGCCAGCAGCCCACGACAGTTCAATGAGCAGTTCTTC.

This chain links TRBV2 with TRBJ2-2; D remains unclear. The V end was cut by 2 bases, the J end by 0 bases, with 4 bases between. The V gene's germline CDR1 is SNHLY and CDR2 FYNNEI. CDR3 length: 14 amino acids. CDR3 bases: TGTGCCAGCAGTGAATCTTCGAACACCGGGGAGCTGTTTTTT. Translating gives CASSESSNTGELFF. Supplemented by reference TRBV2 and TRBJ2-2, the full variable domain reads EPEVTQTPSHQVTQMGQEVILRCVPISNHLYFYWYRQILGQKVEFLVSFYNNEISEKSEIFDDQFSVERPDGSNFTLKIRSTKLEDSAMYFCASSESSNTGELFFGEGSRLTVL.

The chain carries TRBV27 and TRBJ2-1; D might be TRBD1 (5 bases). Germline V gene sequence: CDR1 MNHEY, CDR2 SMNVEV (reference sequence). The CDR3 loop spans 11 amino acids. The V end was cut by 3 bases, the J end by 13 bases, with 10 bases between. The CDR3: CASSFLDNQFF. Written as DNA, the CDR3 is TGTGCCAGCAGTTTCCTGGACAACCAGTTCTTC.